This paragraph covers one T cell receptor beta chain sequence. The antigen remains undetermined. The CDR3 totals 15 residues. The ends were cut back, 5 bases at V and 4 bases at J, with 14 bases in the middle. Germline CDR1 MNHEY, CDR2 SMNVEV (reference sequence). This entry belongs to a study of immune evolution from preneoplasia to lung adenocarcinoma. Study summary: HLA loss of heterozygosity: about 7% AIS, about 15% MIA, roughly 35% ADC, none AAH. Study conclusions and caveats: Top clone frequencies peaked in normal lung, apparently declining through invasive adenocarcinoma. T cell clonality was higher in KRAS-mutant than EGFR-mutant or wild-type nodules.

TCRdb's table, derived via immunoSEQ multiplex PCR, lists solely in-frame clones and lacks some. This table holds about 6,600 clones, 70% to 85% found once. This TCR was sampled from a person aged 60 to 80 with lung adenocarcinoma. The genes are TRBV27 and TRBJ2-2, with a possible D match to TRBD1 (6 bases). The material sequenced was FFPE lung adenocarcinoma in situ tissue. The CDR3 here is CASSIRGQTTGELFF. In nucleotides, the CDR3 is TGTGCCAGCAGTATTCGCGGACAGACCACCGGGGAGCTGTTTTTT.